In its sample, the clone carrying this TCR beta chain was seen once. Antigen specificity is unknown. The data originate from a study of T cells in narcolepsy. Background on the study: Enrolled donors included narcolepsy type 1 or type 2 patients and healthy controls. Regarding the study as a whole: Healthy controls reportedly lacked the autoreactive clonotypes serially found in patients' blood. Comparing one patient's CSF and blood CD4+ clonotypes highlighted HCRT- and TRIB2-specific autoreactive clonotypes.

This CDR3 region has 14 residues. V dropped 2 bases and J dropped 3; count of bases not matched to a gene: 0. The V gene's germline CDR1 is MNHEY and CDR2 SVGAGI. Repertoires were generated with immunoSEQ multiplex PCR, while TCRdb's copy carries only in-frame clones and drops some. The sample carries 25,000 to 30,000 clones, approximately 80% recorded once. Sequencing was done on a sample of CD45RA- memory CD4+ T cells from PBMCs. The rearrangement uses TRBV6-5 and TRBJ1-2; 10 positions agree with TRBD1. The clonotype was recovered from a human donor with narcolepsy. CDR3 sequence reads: CASSYGTGDYGYTF. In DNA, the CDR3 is TGTGCCAGCAGTTACGGGACAGGGGACTATGGCTACACCTTC.